This TCR beta chain was documented in a study of cytomegalovirus exposure and HLA in healthy donors. Findings of the study overall: Some segments of the V type, notably TRBV6-2 and TRBV6-3, were excluded as indistinguishable.

This clone appeared a few times. Antigen: not known. CDR3 length: 12 residues. Germline V gene data show CDR1 as SGHDT and CDR2 as YYEEEE. V gave up 3 bases and J gave up 7 bases, with 5 bases separating them. Use of 60 Vbeta and 13 Jbeta primers characterized the PCR. The method was immunoSEQ multiplex PCR; TCRdb's version includes in-frame clones alone and lacks a portion of them. The data contain under 150,000 clones, approximately 10% of them singletons. The chain uses TRBV5-6 and TRBJ1-6; D not certain. This receptor was identified in a woman between 40 and 50 years old in good health and CMV-seropositive. What was sequenced was PBMCs. CDR3 nucleotides: TGTGCCAGCAGCTACCTAAATTCACCCCTCCACTTT. This encodes CASSYLNSPLHF.